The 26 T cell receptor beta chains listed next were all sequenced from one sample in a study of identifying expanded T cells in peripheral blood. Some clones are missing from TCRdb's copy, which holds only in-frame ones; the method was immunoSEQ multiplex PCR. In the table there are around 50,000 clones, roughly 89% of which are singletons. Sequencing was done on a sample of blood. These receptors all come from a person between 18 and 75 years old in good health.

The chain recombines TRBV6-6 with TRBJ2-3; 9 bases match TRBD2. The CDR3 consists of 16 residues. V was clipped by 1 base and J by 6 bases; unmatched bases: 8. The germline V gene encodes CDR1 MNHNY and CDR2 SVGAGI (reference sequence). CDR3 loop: CASSYLYSGRSDTQYF. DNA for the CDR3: TGTGCCAGCAGTTACTTATATAGCGGGAGAAGCGATACGCAGTATTTT.

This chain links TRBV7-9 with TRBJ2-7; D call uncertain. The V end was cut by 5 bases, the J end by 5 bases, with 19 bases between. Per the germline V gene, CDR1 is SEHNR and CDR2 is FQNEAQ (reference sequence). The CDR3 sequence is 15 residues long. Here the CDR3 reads CASSQFSTPSHEQYF. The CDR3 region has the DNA TGTGCCAGCAGCCAATTTTCCACCCCCAGCCACGAGCAGTACTTC.

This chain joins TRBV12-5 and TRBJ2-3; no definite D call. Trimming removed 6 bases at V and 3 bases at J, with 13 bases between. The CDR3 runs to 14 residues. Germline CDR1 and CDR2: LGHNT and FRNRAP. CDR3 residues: CASGSYVPTDTQYF. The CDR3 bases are TGTGCTAGTGGATCATACGTTCCGACAGATACGCAGTATTTT.

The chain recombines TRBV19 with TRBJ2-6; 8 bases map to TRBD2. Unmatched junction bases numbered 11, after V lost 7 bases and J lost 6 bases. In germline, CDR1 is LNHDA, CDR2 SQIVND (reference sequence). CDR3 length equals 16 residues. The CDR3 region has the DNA TGTGCCAGTACCCTTCGCCCGGGAGGGCAGGCCAACGTCCTGACTTTC. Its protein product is CASTLRPGGQANVLTF. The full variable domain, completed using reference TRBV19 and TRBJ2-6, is DGGITQSPKYLFRKEGQNVTLSCEQNLNHDAMYWYRQDPGQGLRLIYYSQIVNDFQKGDIAEGYSVSREKKESFPLTVTSAQKNPTAFYLCASTLRPGGQANVLTFGAGSRLTVL.

As DNA, the CDR3 is TGTGCCAGCAGTCCCCAGGGGACAGGGGGCACAGATACGCAGTATTTT. Translated, it gives CASSPQGTGGTDTQYF. The chain has TRBV27 and TRBJ2-3; 10 bases are a match to TRBD1. CDR1 is MNHEY and CDR2 is SMNVEV in the germline V gene (reference sequence). V was pared by 5 bases and J by 1 base, with 6 bases of the junction left unmatched. The CDR3 is 16 amino acids.

DNA for the CDR3: TGTGCCAGCAGTGTCCGGGAGACCCAGTACTTC. Encoded protein: CASSVRETQYF. The chain is built from TRBV2 and TRBJ2-5; D gene unclear. The germline gives CDR1 SNHLY, CDR2 FYNNEI. CDR3 length equals 11 residues. V was pared by 4 bases and J by 5 bases, with 5 bases between.

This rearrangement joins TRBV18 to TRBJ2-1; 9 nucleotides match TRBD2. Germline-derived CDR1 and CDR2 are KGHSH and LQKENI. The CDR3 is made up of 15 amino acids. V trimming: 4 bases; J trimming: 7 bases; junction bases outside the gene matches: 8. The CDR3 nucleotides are TGTGCCAGCTCACGGTTAGCGGGAGACGTTAATGAGCAGTTCTTC. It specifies CASSRLAGDVNEQFF.

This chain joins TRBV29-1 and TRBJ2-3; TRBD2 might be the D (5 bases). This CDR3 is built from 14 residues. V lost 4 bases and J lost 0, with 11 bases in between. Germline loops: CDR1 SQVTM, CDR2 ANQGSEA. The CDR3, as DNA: TGCAGCGTTGTCGGGAAACCTAGCACAGATACGCAGTATTTT. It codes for CSVVGKPSTDTQYF.

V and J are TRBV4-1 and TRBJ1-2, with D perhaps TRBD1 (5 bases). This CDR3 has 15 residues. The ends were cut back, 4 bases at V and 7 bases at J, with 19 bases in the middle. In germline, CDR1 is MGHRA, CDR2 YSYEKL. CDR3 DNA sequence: TGCGCCAGCAGCCTGGTGGGGCTGATGCAGGCTGGCTACACCTTC. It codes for CASSLVGLMQAGYTF.

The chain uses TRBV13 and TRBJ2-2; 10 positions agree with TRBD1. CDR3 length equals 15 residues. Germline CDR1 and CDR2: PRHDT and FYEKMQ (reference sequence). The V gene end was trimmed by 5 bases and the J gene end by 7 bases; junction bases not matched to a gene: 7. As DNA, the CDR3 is TGTGCCAGCAGCCCGACAGGGGGCCGTAGCGGGGAGCTGTTTTTT. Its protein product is CASSPTGGRSGELFF.

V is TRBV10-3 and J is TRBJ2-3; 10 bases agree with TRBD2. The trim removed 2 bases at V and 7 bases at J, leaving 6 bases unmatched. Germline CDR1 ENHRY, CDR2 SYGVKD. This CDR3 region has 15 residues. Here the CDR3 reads CAISEGNSGRNTQYF. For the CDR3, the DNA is TGTGCCATCAGTGAGGGTAATAGCGGGAGGAATACGCAGTATTTT.

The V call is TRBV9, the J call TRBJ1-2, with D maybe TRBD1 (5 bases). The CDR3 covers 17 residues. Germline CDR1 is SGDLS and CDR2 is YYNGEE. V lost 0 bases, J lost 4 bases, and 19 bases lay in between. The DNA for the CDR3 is TGTGCCAGCAGCGTAGATTATCGTGTTGGGGGGTCCTATGGCTACACCTTC. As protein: CASSVDYRVGGSYGYTF.

The CDR3 protein is CASSLGIYYEQYF. The CDR3 DNA is TGTGCCAGCAGCCTGGGGATCTACTACGAGCAGTACTTC. This chain joins TRBV13 and TRBJ2-7; D gene ambiguous. This CDR3 region has 13 residues. With 5 bases removed from V and 3 bases from J, the gap between germline ends came to 11 bases. The germline CDR1 and CDR2 sequences are PRHDT and FYEKMQ (reference sequence).

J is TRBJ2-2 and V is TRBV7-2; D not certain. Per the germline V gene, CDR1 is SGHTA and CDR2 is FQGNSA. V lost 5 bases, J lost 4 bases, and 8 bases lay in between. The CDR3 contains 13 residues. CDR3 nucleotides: TGTGCCAGCAGCGACGGGTTCACCGGGGAGCTGTTTTTT. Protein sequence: CASSDGFTGELFF.

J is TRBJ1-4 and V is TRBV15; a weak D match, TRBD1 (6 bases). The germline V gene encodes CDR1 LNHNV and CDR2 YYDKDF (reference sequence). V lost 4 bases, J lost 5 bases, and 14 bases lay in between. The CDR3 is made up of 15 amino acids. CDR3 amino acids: CATSTYRVGNEKLFF. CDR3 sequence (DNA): TGTGCCACCAGCACCTACAGGGTTGGGAATGAAAAACTGTTTTTT.

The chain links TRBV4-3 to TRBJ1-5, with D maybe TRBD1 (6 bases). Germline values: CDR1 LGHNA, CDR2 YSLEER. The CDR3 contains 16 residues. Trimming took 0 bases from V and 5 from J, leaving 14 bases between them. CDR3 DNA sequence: TGCGCCAGCAGCCAAGATTTTCGGGCAGGGGATCAGCCCCAGCATTTT. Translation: CASSQDFRAGDQPQHF.

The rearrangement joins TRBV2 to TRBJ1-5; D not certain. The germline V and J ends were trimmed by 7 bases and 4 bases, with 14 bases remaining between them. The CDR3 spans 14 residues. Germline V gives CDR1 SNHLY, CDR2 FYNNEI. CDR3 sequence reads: CASKLGSLNQPQHF. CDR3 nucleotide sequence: TGTGCCAGCAAGTTGGGGTCGTTAAATCAGCCCCAGCATTTT. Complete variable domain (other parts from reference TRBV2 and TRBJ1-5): EPEVTQTPSHQVTQMGQEVILRCVPISNHLYFYWYRQILGQKVEFLVSFYNNEISEKSEIFDDQFSVERPDGSNFTLKIRSTKLEDSAMYFCASKLGSLNQPQHFGDGTRLSIL.

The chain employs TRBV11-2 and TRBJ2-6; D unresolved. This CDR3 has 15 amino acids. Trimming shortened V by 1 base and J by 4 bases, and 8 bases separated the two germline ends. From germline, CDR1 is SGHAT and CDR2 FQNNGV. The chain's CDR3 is CASSLGAGGANVLTF. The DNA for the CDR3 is TGTGCCAGCAGCTTAGGCGCTGGAGGGGCCAACGTCCTGACTTTC.

The CDR3 sequence: CASSFREGTDTQYF. In nucleotides, the CDR3 is TGTGCCAGCAGCTTCCGCGAAGGCACAGATACGCAGTATTTT. This chain connects TRBV5-4 to TRBJ2-3, with D uncertain. CDR1 SGHNT and CDR2 YYREEE come from the germline V gene (reference sequence). V lost 2 bases to trimming and J lost 1 base, with 8 bases between them. The CDR3 runs to 14 residues.

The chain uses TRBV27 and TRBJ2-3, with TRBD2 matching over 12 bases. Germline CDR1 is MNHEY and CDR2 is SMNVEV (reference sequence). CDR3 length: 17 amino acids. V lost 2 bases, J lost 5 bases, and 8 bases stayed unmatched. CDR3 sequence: CASSLGLAGGLGDTQYF. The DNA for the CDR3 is TGTGCCAGCAGTTTAGGGCTAGCGGGGGGGCTGGGAGATACGCAGTATTTT.

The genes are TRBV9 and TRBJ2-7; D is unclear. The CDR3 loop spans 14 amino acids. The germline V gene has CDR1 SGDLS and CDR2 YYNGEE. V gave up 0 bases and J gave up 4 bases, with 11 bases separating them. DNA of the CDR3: TGTGCCAGCAGCGTAGGGGTTTGGGATTACGAGCAGTACTTC. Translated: CASSVGVWDYEQYF.

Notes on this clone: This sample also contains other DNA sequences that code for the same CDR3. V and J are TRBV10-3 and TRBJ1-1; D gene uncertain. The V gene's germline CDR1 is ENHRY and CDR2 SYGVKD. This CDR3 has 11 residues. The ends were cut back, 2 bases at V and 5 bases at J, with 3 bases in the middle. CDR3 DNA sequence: TGTGCCATCAGTGAGGGGACTGAAGCTTTCTTT. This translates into CAISEGTEAFF.

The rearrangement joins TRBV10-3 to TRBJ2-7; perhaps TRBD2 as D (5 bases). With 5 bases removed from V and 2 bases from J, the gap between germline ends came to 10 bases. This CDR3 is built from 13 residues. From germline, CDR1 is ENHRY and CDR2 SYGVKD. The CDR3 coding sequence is TGTGCCATCAGTCCGGACTGGACCTACGAGCAGTACTTC. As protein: CAISPDWTYEQYF.

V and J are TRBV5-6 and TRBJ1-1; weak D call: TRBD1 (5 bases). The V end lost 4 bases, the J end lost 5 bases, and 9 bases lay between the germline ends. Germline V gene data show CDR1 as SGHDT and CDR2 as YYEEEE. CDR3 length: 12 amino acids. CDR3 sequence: CASSRRGTEAFF. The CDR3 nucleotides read TGTGCCAGCAGCCGGAGGGGAACTGAAGCTTTCTTT.

DNA for the CDR3: TGCGCCAGCAGCCAACTCGTGGGGACTAGCGGGGGGGCCTCCTACAATGAGCAGTTCTTC. As protein: CASSQLVGTSGGASYNEQFF. The chain uses TRBV4-3 and TRBJ2-1; TRBD2 matches 16 bases. Germline lookup yields CDR1 LGHNA and CDR2 YSLEER. Trimming at V came to 2 bases and at J to 0 bases, leaving 7 bases not matched to a gene. The length of the CDR3 is 20 residues.

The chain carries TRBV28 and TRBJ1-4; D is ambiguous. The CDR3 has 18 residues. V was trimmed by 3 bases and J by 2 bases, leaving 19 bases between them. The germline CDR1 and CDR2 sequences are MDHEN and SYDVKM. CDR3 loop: CASSLSVGLGSTNEKLFF. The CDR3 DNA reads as TGTGCCAGCAGTTTGTCGGTCGGGTTGGGCTCGACTAATGAAAAACTGTTTTTT.